This record looks at one TCR beta chain sequence and its context. The sample is drawn from a study of technical replicates of blood from several donors. Assay: immunoSEQ multiplex PCR; the TCRdb copy retains only in-frame clones and omits some. Of about 59,000 clones in the sample, just over 90% are singletons; the top ten hold approximately 4.2%. Germline V gene sequence: CDR1 SEHNR, CDR2 FQNEAQ (reference sequence). The germline V and J ends were trimmed by 5 bases and 5 bases, with 12 bases remaining between them. The CDR3 runs to 13 residues. The chain uses TRBV7-9 and TRBJ1-1; weak D call: TRBD1 (6 bases). This sequence was found in a human donor in good health. Some clones in this sample may be carry-over from other donors' samples. Sequenced input: PBMCs. CDR3 residues: CASSEGQWTEAFF. The CDR3 DNA reads TGTGCCAGCAGCGAAGGACAGTGGACTGAAGCTTTCTTT.